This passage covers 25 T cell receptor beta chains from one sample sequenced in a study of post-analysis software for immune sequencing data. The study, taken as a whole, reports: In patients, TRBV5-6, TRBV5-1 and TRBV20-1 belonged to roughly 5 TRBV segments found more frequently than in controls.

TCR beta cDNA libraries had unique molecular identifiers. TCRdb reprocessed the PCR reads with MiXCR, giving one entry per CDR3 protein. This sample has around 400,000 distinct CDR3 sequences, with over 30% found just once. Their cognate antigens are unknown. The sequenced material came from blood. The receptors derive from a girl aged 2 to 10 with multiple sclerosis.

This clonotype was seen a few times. The CDR3 sequence: CASSLWANNSPLHF. CDR3 coding DNA: TGTGCCAGCAGTTTATGGGCCAATAATTCACCCCTCCACTTT. The chain combines TRBV27 with TRBJ1-6; D call uncertain. The CDR3 loop spans 14 amino acids. Germline V gene lookup returns CDR1 MNHEY and CDR2 SMNVEV (reference sequence). V was cut by 1 base and J by 5 bases, with 6 bases left in between.

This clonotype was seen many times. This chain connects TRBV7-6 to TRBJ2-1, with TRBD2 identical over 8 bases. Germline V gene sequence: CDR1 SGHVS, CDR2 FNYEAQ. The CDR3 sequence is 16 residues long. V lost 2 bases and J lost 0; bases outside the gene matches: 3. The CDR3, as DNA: TGTGCCAGCAGCTTAACTAGCGGCCACTCCTACAATGAGCAGTTCTTC. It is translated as CASSLTSGHSYNEQFF.

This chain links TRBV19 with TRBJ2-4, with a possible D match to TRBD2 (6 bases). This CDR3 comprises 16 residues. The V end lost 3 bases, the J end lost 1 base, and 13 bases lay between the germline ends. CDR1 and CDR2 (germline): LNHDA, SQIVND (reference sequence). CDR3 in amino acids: CASSILAAGAKNIQYF. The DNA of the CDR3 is TGTGCCAGTAGTATCTTGGCGGCGGGGGCCAAAAACATTCAGTACTTC.

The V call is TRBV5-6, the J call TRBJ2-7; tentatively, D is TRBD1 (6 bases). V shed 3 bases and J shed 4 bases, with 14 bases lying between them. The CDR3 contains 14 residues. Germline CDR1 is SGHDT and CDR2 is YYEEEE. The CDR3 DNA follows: TGTGCCAGCAGCTACCGACAGGTCATGTACGAGCAGTACTTC. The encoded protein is CASSYRQVMYEQYF.

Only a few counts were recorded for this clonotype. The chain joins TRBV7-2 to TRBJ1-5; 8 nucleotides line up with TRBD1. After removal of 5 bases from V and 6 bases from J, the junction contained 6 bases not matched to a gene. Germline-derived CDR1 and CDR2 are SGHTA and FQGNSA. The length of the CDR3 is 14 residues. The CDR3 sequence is CASSPRTGPQPQHF. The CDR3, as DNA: TGTGCCAGCAGCCCCCGGACAGGGCCTCAGCCCCAGCATTTT.

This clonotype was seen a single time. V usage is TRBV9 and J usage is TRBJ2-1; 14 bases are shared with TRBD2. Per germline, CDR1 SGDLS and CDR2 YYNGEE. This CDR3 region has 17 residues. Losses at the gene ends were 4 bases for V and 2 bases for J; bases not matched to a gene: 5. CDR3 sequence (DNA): TGTGCCAGCAGCCGGACTAGCGGGAGGTTCCCCTACAATGAGCAGTTCTTC. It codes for CASSRTSGRFPYNEQFF. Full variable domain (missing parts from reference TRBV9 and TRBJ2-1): DSGVTQTPKHLITATGQRVTLRCSPRSGDLSVYWYQQSLDQGLQFLIQYYNGEERAKGNILERFSAQQFPDLHSELNLSSLELGDSALYFCASSRTSGRFPYNEQFFGPGTRLTVL.

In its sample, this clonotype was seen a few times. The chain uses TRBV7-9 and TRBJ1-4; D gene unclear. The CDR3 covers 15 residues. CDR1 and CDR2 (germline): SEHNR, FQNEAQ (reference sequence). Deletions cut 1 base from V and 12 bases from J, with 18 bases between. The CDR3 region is CASSLGAVGQYELFF. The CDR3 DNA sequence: TGTGCCAGCAGCTTAGGGGCTGTGGGCCAGTACGAACTGTTTTTT. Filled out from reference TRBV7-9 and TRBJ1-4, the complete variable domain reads DTGVSQNPRHKITKRGQNVTFRCDPISEHNRLYWYRQTLGQGPEFLTYFQNEAQLEKSRLLSDRFSAERPKGSFSTLEIQRTEQGDSAMYLCASSLGAVGQYELFFGSGTQLSVL.

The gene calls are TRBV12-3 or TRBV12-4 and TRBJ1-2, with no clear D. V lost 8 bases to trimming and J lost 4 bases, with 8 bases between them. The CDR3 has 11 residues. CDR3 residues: CASRGGYGYTF. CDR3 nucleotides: TGTGCCAGCCGGGGTGGCTATGGCTACACCTTC.

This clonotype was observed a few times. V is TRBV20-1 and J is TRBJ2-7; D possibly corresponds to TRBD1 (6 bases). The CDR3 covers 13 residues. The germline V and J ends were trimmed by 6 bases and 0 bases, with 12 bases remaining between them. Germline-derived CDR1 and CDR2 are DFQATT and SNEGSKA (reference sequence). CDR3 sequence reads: CSAARGSSYEQYF. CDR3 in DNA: TGCAGTGCCGCCAGGGGTAGCTCCTACGAGCAGTACTTC.

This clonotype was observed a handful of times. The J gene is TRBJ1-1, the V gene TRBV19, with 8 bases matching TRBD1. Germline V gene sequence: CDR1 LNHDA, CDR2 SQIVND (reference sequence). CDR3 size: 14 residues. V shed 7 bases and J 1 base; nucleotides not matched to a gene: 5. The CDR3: CASTLGQENTEAFF. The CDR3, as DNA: TGTGCCAGTACCTTGGGACAGGAGAACACTGAAGCTTTCTTT.

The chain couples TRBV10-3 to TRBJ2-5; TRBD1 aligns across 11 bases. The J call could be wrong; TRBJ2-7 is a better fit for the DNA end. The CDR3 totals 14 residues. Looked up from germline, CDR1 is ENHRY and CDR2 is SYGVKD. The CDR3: CAISGGQGDYEQYF. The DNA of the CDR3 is TGTGCCATCAGTGGGGGACAGGGGGACTACGAGCAGTACTTC.

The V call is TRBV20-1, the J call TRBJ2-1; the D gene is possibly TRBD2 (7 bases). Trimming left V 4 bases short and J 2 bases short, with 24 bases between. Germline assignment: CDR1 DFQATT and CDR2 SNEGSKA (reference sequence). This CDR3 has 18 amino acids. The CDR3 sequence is CSANSPGGAGPPYNEQFF. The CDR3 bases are TGCAGTGCTAACTCCCCGGGGGGCGCGGGACCCCCCTACAATGAGCAGTTCTTC.

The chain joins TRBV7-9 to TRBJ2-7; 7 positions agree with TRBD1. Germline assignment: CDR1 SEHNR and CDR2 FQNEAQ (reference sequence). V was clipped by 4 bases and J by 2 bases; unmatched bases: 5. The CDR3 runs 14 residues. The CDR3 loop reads CASSSSGTAYEQYF. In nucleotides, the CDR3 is TGTGCCAGCAGCTCCTCCGGGACAGCCTACGAGCAGTACTTC.

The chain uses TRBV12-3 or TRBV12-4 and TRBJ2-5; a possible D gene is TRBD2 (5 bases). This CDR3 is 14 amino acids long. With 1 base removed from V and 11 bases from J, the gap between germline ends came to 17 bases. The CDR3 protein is CASSLVPGNNEQYF. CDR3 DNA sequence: TGTGCCAGCAGTTTAGTTCCGGGAAACAATGAGCAGTACTTC.

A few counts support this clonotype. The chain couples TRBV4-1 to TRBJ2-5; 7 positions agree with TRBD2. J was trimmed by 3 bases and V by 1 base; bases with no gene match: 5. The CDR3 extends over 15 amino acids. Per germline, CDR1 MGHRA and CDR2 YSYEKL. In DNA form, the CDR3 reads TGCGCCAGCAGCCAAGCGGGGGGAAGAGAAGAGACCCAGTACTTC. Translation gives CASSQAGGREETQYF.

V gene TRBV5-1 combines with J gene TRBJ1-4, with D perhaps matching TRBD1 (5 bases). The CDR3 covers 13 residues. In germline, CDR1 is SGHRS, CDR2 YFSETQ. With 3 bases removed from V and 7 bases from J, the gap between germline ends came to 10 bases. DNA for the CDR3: TGCGCCAGCAGCTGGGGCACAGGTGAAAAACTGTTTTTT. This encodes CASSWGTGEKLFF.

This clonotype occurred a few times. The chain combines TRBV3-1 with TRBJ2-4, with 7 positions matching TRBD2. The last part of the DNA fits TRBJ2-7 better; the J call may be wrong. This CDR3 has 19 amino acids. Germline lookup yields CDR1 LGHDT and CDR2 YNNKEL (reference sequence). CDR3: CASSPYRGDLRSNPYEQYF. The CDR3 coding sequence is TGTGCCAGCAGCCCCTACCGGGGGGACCTGCGATCGAATCCATACGAGCAGTACTTC.

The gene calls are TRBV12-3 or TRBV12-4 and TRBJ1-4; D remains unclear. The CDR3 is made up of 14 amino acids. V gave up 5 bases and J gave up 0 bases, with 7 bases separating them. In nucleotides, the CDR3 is TGTGCCAGCAGTATCCGGACAACTAATGAAAAACTGTTTTTT. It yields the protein CASSIRTTNEKLFF.

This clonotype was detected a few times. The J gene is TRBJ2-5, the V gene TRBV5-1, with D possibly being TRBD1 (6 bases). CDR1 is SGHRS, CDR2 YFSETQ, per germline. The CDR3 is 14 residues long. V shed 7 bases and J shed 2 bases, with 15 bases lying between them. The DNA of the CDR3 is TGCGCCAGCCGGCCCCGACAGGCACAAGAGACCCAGTACTTC. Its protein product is CASRPRQAQETQYF.

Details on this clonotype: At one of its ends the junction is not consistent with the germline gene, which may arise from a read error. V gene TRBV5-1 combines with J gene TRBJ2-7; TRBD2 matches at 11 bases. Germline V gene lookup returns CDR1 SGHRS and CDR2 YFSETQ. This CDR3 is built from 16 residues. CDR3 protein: CASSLEGLAATYEQYF. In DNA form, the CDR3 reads TGCGCCAGCAGTTTGGAGGGACTAGCGGCTACCTACGAGCAGTACTTC. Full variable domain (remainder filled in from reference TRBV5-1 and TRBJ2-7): KAGVTQTPRYLIKTRGQQVTLSCSPISGHRSVSWYQQTPGQGLQFLFEYFSETQRNKGNFPGRFSGRQFSNSRSEMNVSTLELGDSALYLCASSLEGLAATYEQYFGPGTRLTVT.

CDR3 loop: CASSFLQGPGETQYF. The CDR3 nucleotides read TGTGCCAGCAGTTTTTTGCAGGGGCCGGGGGAGACCCAGTACTTC. The chain links TRBV12-3 or TRBV12-4 to TRBJ2-5; tentatively, D is TRBD1 (6 bases). V was clipped by 3 bases and J by 5 bases, with 16 bases between them. The CDR3 loop spans 15 amino acids.

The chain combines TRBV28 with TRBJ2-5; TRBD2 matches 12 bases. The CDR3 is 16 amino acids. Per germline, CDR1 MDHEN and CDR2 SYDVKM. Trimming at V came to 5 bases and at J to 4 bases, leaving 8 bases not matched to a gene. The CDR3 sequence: CASSGLAGIRGETQYF. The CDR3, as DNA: TGTGCCAGCAGTGGACTAGCGGGAATCCGGGGAGAGACCCAGTACTTC.

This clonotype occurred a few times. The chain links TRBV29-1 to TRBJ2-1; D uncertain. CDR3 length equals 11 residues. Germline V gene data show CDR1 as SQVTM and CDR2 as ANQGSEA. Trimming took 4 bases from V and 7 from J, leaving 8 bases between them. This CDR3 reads CSVVVGNEQFF. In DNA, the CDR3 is TGCAGCGTTGTGGTAGGGAATGAGCAGTTCTTC.

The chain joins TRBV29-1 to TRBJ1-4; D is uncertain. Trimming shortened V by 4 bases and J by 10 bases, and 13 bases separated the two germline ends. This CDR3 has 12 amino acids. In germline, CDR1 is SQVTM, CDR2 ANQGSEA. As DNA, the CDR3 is TGCAGCGTTGGGCCCTCCTGGGGAAAACTGTTTTTT. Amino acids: CSVGPSWGKLFF.

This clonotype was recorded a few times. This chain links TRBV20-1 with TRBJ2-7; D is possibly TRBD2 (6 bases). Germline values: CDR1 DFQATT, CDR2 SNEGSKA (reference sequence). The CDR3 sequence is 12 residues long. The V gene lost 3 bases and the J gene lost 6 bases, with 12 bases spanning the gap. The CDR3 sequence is CSARTRLTEQYF. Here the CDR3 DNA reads TGCAGTGCTAGGACTAGGCTTACCGAGCAGTACTTC.